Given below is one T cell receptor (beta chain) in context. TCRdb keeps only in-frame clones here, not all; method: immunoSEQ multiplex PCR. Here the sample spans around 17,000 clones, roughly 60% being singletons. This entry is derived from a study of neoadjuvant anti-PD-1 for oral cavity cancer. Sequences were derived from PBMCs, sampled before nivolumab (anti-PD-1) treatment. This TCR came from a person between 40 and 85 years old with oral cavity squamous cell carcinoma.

The CDR3 nucleotides are TGCAGCGTGGAGAACTACAGGGATGAGCAGTTCTTC. It yields the protein CSVENYRDEQFF. The rearrangement joins TRBV29-1 to TRBJ2-1; TRBD1 is a possible D gene (6 bases). V lost 6 bases to trimming and J lost 8 bases, with 14 bases between them. The V gene's germline CDR1 is SQVTM and CDR2 ANQGSEA. The CDR3 extends over 12 amino acids.